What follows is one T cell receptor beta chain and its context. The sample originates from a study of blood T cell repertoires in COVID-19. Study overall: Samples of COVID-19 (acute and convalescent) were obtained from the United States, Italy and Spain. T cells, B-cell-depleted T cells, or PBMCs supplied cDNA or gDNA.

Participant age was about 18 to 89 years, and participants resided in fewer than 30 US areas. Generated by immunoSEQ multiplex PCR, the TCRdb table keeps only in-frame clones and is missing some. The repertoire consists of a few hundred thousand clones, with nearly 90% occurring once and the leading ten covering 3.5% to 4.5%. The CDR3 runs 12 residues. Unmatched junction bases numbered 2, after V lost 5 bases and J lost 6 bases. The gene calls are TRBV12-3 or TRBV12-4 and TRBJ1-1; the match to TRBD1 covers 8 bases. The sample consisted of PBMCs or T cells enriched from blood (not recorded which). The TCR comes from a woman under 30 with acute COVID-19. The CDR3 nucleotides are TGTGCCAGCAGTCAGGGGGCAGCTGAAGCTTTCTTT. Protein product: CASSQGAAEAFF.